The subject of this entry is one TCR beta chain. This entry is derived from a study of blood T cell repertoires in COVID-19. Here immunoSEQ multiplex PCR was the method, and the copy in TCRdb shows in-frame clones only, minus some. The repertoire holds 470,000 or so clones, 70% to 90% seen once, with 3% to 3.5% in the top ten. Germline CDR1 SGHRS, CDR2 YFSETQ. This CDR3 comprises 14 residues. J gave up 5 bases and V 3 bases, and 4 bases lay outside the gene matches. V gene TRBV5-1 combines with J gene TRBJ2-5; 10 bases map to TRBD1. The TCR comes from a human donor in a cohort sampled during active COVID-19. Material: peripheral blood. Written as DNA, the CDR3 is TGCGCCAGCAGCTCCGGGACAGGGGCTGAGACCCAGTACTTC. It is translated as CASSSGTGAETQYF.